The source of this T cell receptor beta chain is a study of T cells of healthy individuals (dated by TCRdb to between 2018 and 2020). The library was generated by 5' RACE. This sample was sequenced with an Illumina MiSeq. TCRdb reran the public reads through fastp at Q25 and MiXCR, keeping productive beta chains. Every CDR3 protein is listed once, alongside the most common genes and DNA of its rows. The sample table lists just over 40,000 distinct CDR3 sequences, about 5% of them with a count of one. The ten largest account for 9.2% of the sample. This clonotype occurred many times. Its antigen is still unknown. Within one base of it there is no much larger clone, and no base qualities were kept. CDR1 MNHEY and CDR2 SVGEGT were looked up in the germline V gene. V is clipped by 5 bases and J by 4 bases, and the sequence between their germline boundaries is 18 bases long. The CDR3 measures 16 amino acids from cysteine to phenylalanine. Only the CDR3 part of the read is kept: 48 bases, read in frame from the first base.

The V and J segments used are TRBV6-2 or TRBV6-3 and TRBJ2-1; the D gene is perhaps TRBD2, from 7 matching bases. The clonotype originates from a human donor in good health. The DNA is TGTGCCAGCAGTACAGGGCGCCTAGCGGCATACAATGAGCAGTTCTTC. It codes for CASSTGRLAAYNEQFF.